This T cell receptor (beta chain) was recorded in a study of OX40 agonist ivuxolimab in advanced cancers. Overall study results and limits: Near-lowest levels of clonal expansion characterized partial responders at 0.1-3.0 mg/kg. At doses 0.1 to 3.0 mg/kg, CD4+ and CD8+ clones expanded.

CDR1 and CDR2 (germline): MNHNS, SASEGT. The ends were cut back, 0 bases at V and 5 bases at J, with 12 bases in the middle. The CDR3 sequence is 15 residues long. In regard to this clone: Its cognate antigen is unknown.

Sequencing was performed with immunoSEQ multiplex PCR; in TCRdb, only in-frame clones are kept and a portion is missing. The table records 90,000 to 100,000 clones, under 85% of them present only once. Sequencing used CD4+ or CD8+ T cells sorted from blood, obtained in a trial of the OX40 agonist ivuxolimab. This receptor was taken from an adult with an advanced solid tumor such as melanoma, head and neck, liver or kidney cancer. This chain joins TRBV6-1 and TRBJ2-3; the D is unclear. The CDR3 reads CASSEADPTEDTQYF. In DNA, the CDR3 is TGTGCCAGCAGTGAAGCAGATCCCACCGAAGATACGCAGTATTTT.